The 24 T cell receptor beta chains listed next were all sequenced from one sample in a study of Tregs in tolerant kidney transplant recipients. Sequencing used immunoSEQ multiplex PCR; TCRdb keeps in-frame clones, though not all of them. The data show 70,000 to 95,000 clones, approximately 89% seen once. Here the sequenced sample was Tregs from blood, taken before the transplant. Every receptor here comes from a human donor who received a combined kidney and bone marrow transplant.

The rearrangement joins TRBV5-4 to TRBJ2-3, with 9 nucleotides matching TRBD2. This CDR3 comprises 19 residues. Looked up from germline, CDR1 is SGHNT and CDR2 is YYREEE (reference sequence). Trimming at V came to 4 bases and at J to 2 bases, leaving 17 bases not matched to a gene. For the CDR3, the DNA is TGTGCCAGCAGCCCCCTTTCGGCGGGAGGGAAACCTACCACAGATACGCAGTATTTT. Residues: CASSPLSAGGKPTTDTQYF.

The chain joins TRBV7-3 to TRBJ2-3, with 8 nucleotides matching TRBD1. The germline V gene encodes CDR1 SGHTA and CDR2 FQGTGA. V lost 4 bases and J lost 3; bases outside the gene matches: 6. This CDR3 is built from 15 residues. In nucleotides, the CDR3 is TGTGCCAGCAGCTCGACAGGGGATGGGACAGATACGCAGTATTTT. Amino acids: CASSSTGDGTDTQYF. Looking up the rest from reference TRBV7-3 and TRBJ2-3 gives the full variable domain: GAGVSQTPSNKVTEKGKYVELRCDPISGHTALYWYRQSLGQGPEFLIYFQGTGAADDSGLPNDRFFAVRPEGSVSTLKIQRTERGDSAVYLCASSSTGDGTDTQYFGPGTRLTVL.

This chain connects TRBV19 to TRBJ1-5, with D tentatively TRBD1 (5 bases). This CDR3 is 15 amino acids long. CDR1 is LNHDA, CDR2 SQIVND, per germline (reference sequence). Trimming shortened V by 6 bases and J by 4 bases, and 16 bases separated the two germline ends. The CDR3 is CASSQGPGSNQPQHF. The DNA of the CDR3 is TGTGCCAGTAGCCAGGGCCCCGGGAGTAATCAGCCCCAGCATTTT.

V gene TRBV19 combines with J gene TRBJ1-4, with D perhaps matching TRBD1 (5 bases). Germline V gene sequence: CDR1 LNHDA, CDR2 SQIVND (reference sequence). V lost 3 bases and J 5 bases, leaving 13 bases between the germline ends. CDR3 length: 15 amino acids. CDR3 in amino acids: CASSIRGGPNEKLFF. The CDR3 DNA is TGTGCCAGTAGTATCCGGGGCGGCCCAAATGAAAAACTGTTTTTT.

This chain uses TRBV21-1 with TRBJ1-6. TRBV21-1 is classified as a pseudogene. CDR3 size: 16 residues. The CDR3 protein is CASSYQSRDSNSPLHF. The CDR3 DNA reads as TGTGCCAGCAGCTATCAGTCCCGGGACTCTAATTCACCCCTCCACTTT.

This clone was seen a few times. The chain links TRBV7-2 to TRBJ1-2; no definite D call. V was trimmed by 5 bases and J by 3 bases, leaving 7 bases between them. CDR3 length: 12 amino acids. CDR1 SGHTA and CDR2 FQGNSA come from the germline V gene. The CDR3 DNA reads TGTGCCAGCAGCCAGGACTACTATGGCTACACCTTC. Translation gives CASSQDYYGYTF. Drawing the rest from reference TRBV7-2 and TRBJ1-2, the complete variable domain is GAGVSQSPSNKVTEKGKDVELRCDPISGHTALYWYRQSLGQGLEFLIYFQGNSAPDKSGLPSDRFSAERTGGSVSTLTIQRTQQEDSAVYLCASSQDYYGYTFGSGTRLTVV.

The CDR3 reads CASSVDPDNDYEQYF. The CDR3 DNA sequence: TGTGCCAGCAGCGTAGACCCGGATAATGACTACGAGCAGTACTTC. V and J are TRBV9 and TRBJ2-7; D is unresolved. Between the trimmed V and J ends, which lost 0 bases and 3 bases, there was a span of 13 bases. The germline gives CDR1 SGDLS, CDR2 YYNGEE. This CDR3 has 15 residues.

This clone was observed a handful of times. The genes are TRBV5-8 and TRBJ1-2; D unresolved. Germline loops: CDR1 SGHTS, CDR2 YDEGEE. The length of the CDR3 is 14 residues. V was clipped by 6 bases and J by 6 bases, with 18 bases between them. The CDR3 sequence is CASMPWGNHDGYTF. CDR3 sequence (DNA): TGTGCCAGCATGCCTTGGGGAAATCATGATGGCTACACCTTC.

This sequence joins TRBV11-2 and TRBJ2-2; D remains unclear. Trimming pared 3 bases from V and 0 bases from J, leaving 8 bases between. The CDR3 loop spans 15 amino acids. CDR1 and CDR2 from the germline V gene are SGHAT and FQNNGV. CDR3 loop: CASSLFPANTGELFF. In DNA, the CDR3 is TGTGCCAGCAGCTTGTTTCCTGCGAACACCGGGGAGCTGTTTTTT.

The chain employs TRBV10-3 and TRBJ1-2; 9 positions agree with TRBD1. This CDR3 spans 13 amino acids. Trimming at V came to 6 bases and at J to 8 bases, leaving 7 bases not matched to a gene. Germline-derived CDR1 and CDR2 are ENHRY and SYGVKD. The CDR3 DNA sequence: TGTGCCATCAGCGGGGGACAGGGCGGGGGCTACACCTTC. Protein: CAISGGQGGGYTF.

CDR3 sequence (DNA): TGCGCCAGCTCCCCCAGGGGGCAGGGCACAGATACGCAGTATTTT. The encoded protein is CASSPRGQGTDTQYF. J is TRBJ2-3 and V is TRBV5-1; TRBD1 matches 8 bases. Looked up from germline, CDR1 is SGHRS and CDR2 is YFSETQ. CDR3 length: 15 amino acids. J gave up 1 base and V 7 bases, and 8 bases lay outside the gene matches.

The J gene is TRBJ1-5, the V gene TRBV5-1, with unresolved D. Germline-derived CDR1 and CDR2 are SGHRS and YFSETQ. The CDR3 is 14 residues long. Between the trimmed V and J ends, which lost 4 bases and 9 bases, there was a span of 17 bases. The CDR3 DNA sequence: TGCGCCAGCAGCACGGTCACTGGGCAAGGGCCCCAGCATTTT. Protein product: CASSTVTGQGPQHF.

The rearrangement joins TRBV7-8 to TRBJ2-2; 7 bases are shared with TRBD2. This CDR3 has 16 amino acids. CDR1 and CDR2 from the germline V gene are SGHVS and FQNEAQ. Losses at the gene ends were 3 bases for V and 3 bases for J; bases not matched to a gene: 7. The CDR3 sequence is CASSLLPGGDTGELFF. The DNA for the CDR3 is TGTGCCAGCAGCTTGCTCCCGGGAGGCGACACCGGGGAGCTGTTTTTT.

This clone came up a few times. This rearrangement joins TRBV2 to TRBJ2-1, with D possibly called TRBD1 or TRBD2 (5 bases each). Germline CDR1 SNHLY, CDR2 FYNNEI. CDR3 length: 15 residues. V dropped 10 bases and J dropped 2 bases, with 18 bases sitting between them. The DNA of the CDR3 is TGTGCCACCCCCCAGTCCAGGGACCCCTACAATGAGCAGTTCTTC. It encodes CATPQSRDPYNEQFF.

This clone has a single count. This rearrangement joins TRBV27 to TRBJ2-1; a weak D match, TRBD2 (6 bases). V was clipped by 1 base and J by 3 bases, with 16 bases between them. Germline lookup yields CDR1 MNHEY and CDR2 SMNVEV (reference sequence). The CDR3 covers 17 residues. CDR3 region: CASSLFFGGAGYNEQFF. As DNA, the CDR3 is TGTGCCAGCAGTTTATTCTTTGGGGGAGCGGGCTACAATGAGCAGTTCTTC.

The chain combines TRBV7-9 with TRBJ2-2; TRBD2 matches at 9 bases. CDR3 length: 17 amino acids. Looked up from germline, CDR1 is SEHNR and CDR2 is FQNEAQ (reference sequence). Germline trimming cut 0 bases from V and 1 base from J; bases unmatched to any gene: 3. For the CDR3, the DNA is TGTGCCAGCAGCTTAGCGCTGACTAGCGGGAACACCGGGGAGCTGTTTTTT. Its translation is CASSLALTSGNTGELFF.

The J gene is TRBJ2-5, the V gene TRBV5-6; 7 bases match TRBD1. The V and J ends lost 0 bases and 4 bases, in that order; junction bases with no gene match: 6. Per the germline V gene, CDR1 is SGHDT and CDR2 is YYEEEE. CDR3 length: 15 amino acids. The CDR3 DNA follows: TGTGCCAGCAGCTTGGCGATGGGACAGTTAGAGACCCAGTACTTC. Encoded protein: CASSLAMGQLETQYF.

The J gene is TRBJ2-1, the V gene TRBV4-2; TRBD2 matches 7 bases. CDR1 and CDR2 from the germline V gene are LGHNA and YNFKEQ. This CDR3 has 15 residues. V dropped 7 bases and J dropped 2; count of bases not matched to a gene: 8. CDR3 region: CASTSSGSAYNEQFF. In DNA form, the CDR3 reads TGTGCCAGCACCTCTAGCGGTTCCGCCTACAATGAGCAGTTCTTC.

The chain joins TRBV6-5 to TRBJ1-1, with a possible D match to TRBD1 (6 bases). The V end lost 8 bases, the J end lost 1 base, and 17 bases lay between the germline ends. This CDR3 is built from 15 residues. Germline V gives CDR1 MNHEY, CDR2 SVGAGI. CDR3 residues: CASSKGGGANTEAFF. The CDR3 nucleotides read TGTGCCAGCTCCAAGGGGGGGGGCGCGAACACTGAAGCTTTCTTT.

This clone was seen only a few times. The chain has TRBV4-1 and TRBJ2-7, with 8 bases lining up with TRBD1. J lost 1 base, V lost 1 base, and 12 bases had no gene match. The CDR3 covers 18 residues. Germline CDR1 is MGHRA and CDR2 is YSYEKL. The CDR3 is CASSQGIWAGTGSYEQYF. The CDR3 DNA reads TGCGCCAGCAGCCAAGGGATCTGGGCCGGGACAGGATCCTACGAGCAGTACTTC.

The rearrangement links TRBV6-5 to TRBJ2-1, with 9 bases matching TRBD2. Trimming removed 2 bases from V and 7 bases from J; junction bases left unmatched: 6. There are 15 residues in the CDR3. Germline V lookup: CDR1 MNHEY, CDR2 SVGAGI. CDR3 residues: CASSYGAGGRNEQFF. The CDR3 DNA follows: TGTGCCAGCAGTTACGGAGCGGGAGGCCGGAATGAGCAGTTCTTC.

The rearrangement joins TRBV2 to TRBJ1-5; D uncertain. CDR1 and CDR2 from the germline V gene are SNHLY and FYNNEI. Deletions cut 3 bases from V and 6 bases from J, with 9 bases between. The CDR3 is 13 residues long. The CDR3 coding sequence is TGTGCCAGCAGTGACCCCGCCCGTCAGCCCCAGCATTTT. Its protein is CASSDPARQPQHF.

The chain is built from TRBV23-1 and TRBJ1-1; D not resolved. TRBV23-1 belongs to the ORF category, with a function that is uncertain. V gave up 2 bases and J gave up 5 bases, with 21 bases separating them. The CDR3 totals 17 residues. The CDR3, as DNA: TGCGCCAGCAGTCAACCCAGGCCTAACTATGGCGAGACTGAAGCTTTCTTT. Its translation: CASSQPRPNYGETEAFF.

The genes are TRBV18 and TRBJ2-7; D is uncertain. The CDR3 runs 12 residues. The V gene's germline CDR1 is KGHSH and CDR2 LQKENI. Deletions cut 3 bases from V and 6 bases from J, with 9 bases between. Here the CDR3 reads CASSPRESEQYF. The CDR3 nucleotides are TGTGCCAGCTCACCGAGAGAGAGCGAGCAGTACTTC.